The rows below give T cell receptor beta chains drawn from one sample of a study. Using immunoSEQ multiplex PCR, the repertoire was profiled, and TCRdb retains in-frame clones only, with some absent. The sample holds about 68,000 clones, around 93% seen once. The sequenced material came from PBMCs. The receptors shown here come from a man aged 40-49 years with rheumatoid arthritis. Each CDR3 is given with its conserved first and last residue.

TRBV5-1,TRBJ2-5,CASSFMGYQETQYF
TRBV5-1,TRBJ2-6,CASSFLAGTGANVLTF
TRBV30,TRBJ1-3,CAWSVLGSGNTIYF
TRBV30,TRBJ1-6,CAWRFDFYNSPLHF
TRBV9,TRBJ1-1,CASSKRTGGTEAFF
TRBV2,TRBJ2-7,CASSTYHPQGASVYEQYF
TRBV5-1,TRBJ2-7,CASNRAGVSYEQYF
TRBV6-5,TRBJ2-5,CASSYRETQYF
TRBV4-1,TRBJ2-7,CASSPFENGPREQYF
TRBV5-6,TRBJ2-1,CASSLETGENEQFF
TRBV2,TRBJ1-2,CASSELTGSRENGYTF
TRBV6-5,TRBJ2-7,CASSSQTGLVGREQYF
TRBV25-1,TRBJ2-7,CASSPTDRGSYEQYF
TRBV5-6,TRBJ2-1,CASSLWGADEQFF
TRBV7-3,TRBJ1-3,CASSSQAEGNTIYF
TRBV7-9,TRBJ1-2,CASSFGRYGYTF
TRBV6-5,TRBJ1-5,CASSYSGSSNQPQHF
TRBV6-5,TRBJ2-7,CALQAASSYEQYF
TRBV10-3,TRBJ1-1,CAISGDWATEAFF
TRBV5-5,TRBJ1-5,CASSGPPGLSNQPQHF
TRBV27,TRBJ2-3,CASSLLLNTDTQYF
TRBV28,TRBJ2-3,CASSIPRRPDTQYF
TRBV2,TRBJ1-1,CASSLTGVMNTEAFF
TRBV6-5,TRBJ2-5,CASREAGRETQYF
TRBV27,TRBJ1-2,CASSLTGTYGYTF
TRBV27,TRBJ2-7,CASLSMAGSREQYF
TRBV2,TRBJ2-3,CASIRPRTDTQYF
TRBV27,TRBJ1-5,CASNNERYSNQPQHF
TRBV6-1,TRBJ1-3,CASSANQGFSSGNTIYF
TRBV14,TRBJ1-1,CASSQDFGQMNTEAFF
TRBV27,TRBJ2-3,CASSLSIRTSGNTDTQYF
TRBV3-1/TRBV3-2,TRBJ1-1,CASSSMSRNTEAFF
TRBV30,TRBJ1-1,CAWTGTGNTEAFF
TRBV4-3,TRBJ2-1,CASSQPDSSYNEQFF
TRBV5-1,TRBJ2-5,CASSLEAEKTQYF
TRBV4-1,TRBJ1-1,CASSQAGKAFF
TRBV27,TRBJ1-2,CASSLRQQLGYTF
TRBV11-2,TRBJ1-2,CASSPAPPGSEDYGYTF
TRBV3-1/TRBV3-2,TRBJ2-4,CASSQDSGRLAKNIQYF
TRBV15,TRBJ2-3,CATNPTSRVTDTQYF
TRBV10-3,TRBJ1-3,CAISGRGQGNTIYF
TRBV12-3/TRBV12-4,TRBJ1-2,CASSFGELRGYTF
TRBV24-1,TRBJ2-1,CATSDPGSGSYNEQFF
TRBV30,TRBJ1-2,CAWNLSPNYGYTF
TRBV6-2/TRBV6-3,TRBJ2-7,CASSYPGLAIPYEQYF
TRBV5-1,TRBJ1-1,CASSQRTVNTEAFF
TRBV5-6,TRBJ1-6,CASSTGHLSSYNSPLHF
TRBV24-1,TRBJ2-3,CATSDPGPGADTQYF
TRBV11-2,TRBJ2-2,CASSLARIRDTGELFF
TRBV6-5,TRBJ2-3,CASRDQFSTDTQYF
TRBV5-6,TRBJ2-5,CASSLAQGAGETQYF
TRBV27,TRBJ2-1,CASSPQGLAGGNEQFF
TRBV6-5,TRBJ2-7,CASSYSQGRATYEQYF
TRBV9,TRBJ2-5,CASSLSGTREETQYF